This T cell receptor (beta chain) was identified during a study of T cells after yellow fever vaccination. Notes on the study in general: Abundant clonotypes from the bulk population could contaminate FACS-sorted repertoires. Post-booster samples contained most primary-vaccination clones (about 96% CD4, around 90% CD8).

V shed 5 bases, J shed 8 bases, and the junction held 9 bases outside the gene matches. The germline V gene has CDR1 SGHVS and CDR2 FNYEAQ. The CDR3 sequence is 15 residues long. 5'RACE template switching produced TCR cDNA carrying a universal primer site and UMIs. MiXCR was run by TCRdb on the 5' RACE reads, yielding one entry per CDR3 protein. The sample lists some 110,000 distinct CDR3 sequences, roughly 7.9% occurring once. This clonotype was seen many times. Its matching antigen is unknown. This chain joins TRBV7-6 and TRBJ1-6, with TRBD1 matching 7 bases. The receptor's source is a man between 18 and 35 years old who received the YFV17D yellow fever vaccine. The input for sequencing was CD4+ T cells sorted from PBMCs, taken more than 40 days after the first yellow fever vaccination. The CDR3 nucleotides are TGTGCCAGCAGCCGACAGGGAGGTTCCGATTCACCCCTCCACTTT. Translated: CASSRQGGSDSPLHF.